A single sample is the source of the 22 T cell receptor beta chains below, sequenced in a study of shared clonotypes between healthy human individuals. Naive CD8 cells were CD45RO-negative, positively selected for CCR7, excluding terminally differentiated effector memory CD45RA+ cells. Repertoires were generated with immunoSEQ multiplex PCR, while TCRdb's copy carries only in-frame clones and drops some. The table includes hundreds of thousands of clones, approximately 95% detected once. Sequenced sample: naive CD8+ T cells sorted from blood. These receptor sequences come from a woman aged 25 to 39 in good health.

The rearrangement uses TRBV5-6 and TRBJ1-4, with D unresolved. CDR1 is SGHDT, CDR2 YYEEEE, per germline. The CDR3 is 12 amino acids. V shed 0 bases and J shed 8 bases, with 5 bases lying between them. CDR3 sequence reads: CASSLGEEKLFF. CDR3 sequence (DNA): TGTGCCAGCAGCTTGGGAGAAGAAAAACTGTTTTTT.

Notes on this clone: Other DNA sequences in this specimen translate into the identical CDR3. The chain joins TRBV28 to TRBJ2-7; D unresolved. Germline V gene lookup returns CDR1 MDHEN and CDR2 SYDVKM. The ends were cut back, 3 bases at V and 2 bases at J, with 8 bases in the middle. The CDR3 has 13 residues. In DNA, the CDR3 is TGTGCCAGCAGTTTCAATGGCCCCTACGAGCAGTACTTC. Its protein is CASSFNGPYEQYF. Looking up the rest from reference TRBV28 and TRBJ2-7 gives the full variable domain: DVKVTQSSRYLVKRTGEKVFLECVQDMDHENMFWYRQDPGLGLRLIYFSYDVKMKEKGDIPEGYSVSREKKERFSLILESASTNQTSMYLCASSFNGPYEQYFGPGTRLTVT.

The DNA for the CDR3 is TGTGCCAGCAGCCTCTTCGGGGGCACAGATACGCAGTATTTT. Amino acids: CASSLFGGTDTQYF. The chain joins TRBV7-6 to TRBJ2-3; D might be TRBD2 (5 bases). V was shortened by 5 bases and J by 1 base, with 10 bases between the two germline ends. This CDR3 comprises 14 residues. The germline V gene has CDR1 SGHVS and CDR2 FNYEAQ.

The chain uses TRBV2 and TRBJ1-5; D remains unclear. Trimming cost V 8 bases and J 2 bases, with 13 bases left between them. This CDR3 is 14 amino acids long. Per germline, CDR1 SNHLY and CDR2 FYNNEI. CDR3 sequence (DNA): TGTGCCAGCGACGACAAGGGTGGCAATCAGCCCCAGCATTTT. This sequence encodes CASDDKGGNQPQHF.

Comment on this clone: The junction does not match germline at one end; this may be a read error. The chain recombines TRBV4-2 with TRBJ2-1; 8 bases are shared with TRBD2. The CDR3 runs to 18 residues. Germline V gene lookup returns CDR1 LGHNA and CDR2 YNFKEQ. The CDR3 bases are TGTGCCAGCAGCCAAGAAGGGGTACTAGCGGAGTCCTTCAATGAGCAGTTCTTC. Residues: CASSQEGVLAESFNEQFF.

CDR3 in amino acids: CASSQEGSLAEQETQYF. The CDR3 region has the DNA TGCGCCAGCAGCCAAGAGGGTTCGCTAGCGGAGCAAGAGACCCAGTACTTC. The V call is TRBV4-1, the J call TRBJ2-5, with 7 bases that match TRBD2. The CDR3 contains 17 residues. After removal of 0 bases from V and 2 bases from J, the junction contained 9 bases not matched to a gene. The germline gives CDR1 MGHRA, CDR2 YSYEKL.

This rearrangement joins TRBV28 to TRBJ2-2; 8 bases map to TRBD2. Trimming at V came to 3 bases and at J to 0 bases, leaving 6 bases not matched to a gene. This CDR3 has 17 residues. The germline CDR1 and CDR2 sequences are MDHEN and SYDVKM. The CDR3 spells CASSLSLAVANTGELFF. Here the CDR3 DNA reads TGTGCCAGCAGTTTGTCACTAGCGGTCGCGAACACCGGGGAGCTGTTTTTT.

The chain couples TRBV18 to TRBJ2-7, with 7 bases lining up with TRBD1. This CDR3 is built from 17 residues. The V gene end was trimmed by 3 bases and the J gene end by 4 bases; junction bases not matched to a gene: 15. The germline V gene has CDR1 KGHSH and CDR2 LQKENI. The CDR3 nucleotides read TGTGCCAGCTCACCGGGTCCAGGGGGTCGTATGAATTACGAGCAGTACTTC. It is translated as CASSPGPGGRMNYEQYF.

This chain connects TRBV5-8 to TRBJ2-5; the match to TRBD1 covers 9 bases. This CDR3 has 14 residues. Losses at the gene ends were 4 bases for V and 4 bases for J; bases not matched to a gene: 5. The germline CDR1 and CDR2 sequences are SGHTS and YDEGEE. CDR3 nucleotide sequence: TGTGCCAGCAGCACAGGGACAGGGATAGAGACCCAGTACTTC. Its protein is CASSTGTGIETQYF.

The chain couples TRBV4-1 to TRBJ2-1; 8 bases align to TRBD2. Germline assignment: CDR1 MGHRA and CDR2 YSYEKL. The trim removed 4 bases at V and 7 bases at J, leaving 18 bases unmatched. This CDR3 is built from 18 residues. For the CDR3, the DNA is TGCGCCAGCAGCCCCCTGAAGAAGGGAACGGGGGGGGGTAATGAGCAGTTCTTC. Translating it yields CASSPLKKGTGGGNEQFF.

The chain combines TRBV11-1 with TRBJ2-7; D ambiguous. Germline V gene data show CDR1 as SGHAT and CDR2 as FQDESV (reference sequence). Trimming pared 3 bases from V and 3 bases from J, leaving 6 bases between. The CDR3 has 12 amino acids. The CDR3 nucleotides are TGTGCCAGCAGCTTTACCGACTACGAGCAGTACTTC. Translation: CASSFTDYEQYF.

This clone was picked up a small number of times. This specimen includes other DNA sequences encoding the same CDR3. The chain couples TRBV27 to TRBJ2-3; D is undetermined. Germline CDR1 and CDR2: MNHEY and SMNVEV (reference sequence). The germline V and J ends were trimmed by 3 bases and 5 bases, with 3 bases remaining between them. CDR3 size: 11 residues. The CDR3 region is CASSLGDTQYF. CDR3 DNA: TGTGCCAGCAGTTTGGGAGATACGCAGTATTTT.

The CDR3: CASSLETYSSYEQYF. DNA of the CDR3: TGCGCCAGCAGCTTGGAGACCTACTCCTCCTACGAGCAGTACTTC. The gene calls are TRBV5-1 and TRBJ2-7, with D unclear. This CDR3 has 15 amino acids. Germline V gives CDR1 SGHRS, CDR2 YFSETQ. The V end lost 0 bases, the J end lost 0 bases, and 10 bases lay between the germline ends.

This clone is a singleton in its sample. The chain has TRBV28 and TRBJ2-7, with 7 bases aligning to TRBD1. The CDR3 is 16 residues long. Germline V gene lookup returns CDR1 MDHEN and CDR2 SYDVKM. The trim removed 5 bases at V and 0 bases at J, leaving 10 bases unmatched. This CDR3 is CASSPIPDRVSYEQYF. The CDR3 bases are TGTGCCAGCAGTCCCATCCCCGACAGGGTCTCCTACGAGCAGTACTTC.

The V and J genes are TRBV19 and TRBJ2-2; no definite D call. CDR1 is LNHDA and CDR2 is SQIVND in the germline V gene (reference sequence). CDR3 length equals 13 residues. The V end was cut by 4 bases, the J end by 1 base, with 4 bases between. The CDR3 sequence is CASSTENTGELFF. The CDR3 coding sequence is TGTGCCAGTAGTACAGAGAACACCGGGGAGCTGTTTTTT.

The chain recombines TRBV2 with TRBJ2-7, with 8 bases that match TRBD2. The CDR3 consists of 10 residues. With 5 bases clipped from V and 12 bases from J, the junction kept 3 bases outside the gene matches. The germline CDR1 and CDR2 sequences are SNHLY and FYNNEI. The CDR3, as DNA: TGTGCCAGCAGTACCGGACTAGCGTACTTC. It is translated as CASSTGLAYF. Complete variable domain (other parts from reference TRBV2 and TRBJ2-7): EPEVTQTPSHQVTQMGQEVILRCVPISNHLYFYWYRQILGQKVEFLVSFYNNEISEKSEIFDDQFSVERPDGSNFTLKIRSTKLEDSAMYFCASSTGLAYFGPGTRLTVT.

V and J are TRBV27 and TRBJ2-5, with TRBD1 matching 8 bases. This CDR3 is 16 amino acids long. CDR1 MNHEY and CDR2 SMNVEV come from the germline V gene (reference sequence). V lost 5 bases to trimming and J lost 0 bases; unmatched junction nucleotides: 8. CDR3 region: CASSPDRGQYQETQYF. CDR3 coding DNA: TGTGCCAGCAGTCCCGACAGGGGTCAGTACCAAGAGACCCAGTACTTC.

CDR3 amino acids: CASSLADGRGTEAFF. CDR3 in DNA: TGTGCCAGCAGCTTAGCGGACGGGAGGGGTACTGAAGCTTTCTTT. The chain uses TRBV7-9 and TRBJ1-1; a weak D match, TRBD1 (5 bases). The germline V gene encodes CDR1 SEHNR and CDR2 FQNEAQ (reference sequence). This CDR3 spans 15 amino acids. With 0 bases removed from V and 5 bases from J, the gap between germline ends came to 13 bases.

The rearrangement links TRBV15 to TRBJ1-1, with a tentative D call TRBD1 (5 bases). Looked up from germline, CDR1 is LNHNV and CDR2 is YYDKDF (reference sequence). This CDR3 spans 16 amino acids. V was cut by 2 bases and J by 1 base, with 14 bases left in between. In DNA form, the CDR3 reads TGTGCCACCAGCAGAAGGGACGGGCAGGGGAACACTGAAGCTTTCTTT. This codes for CATSRRDGQGNTEAFF.

The V and J genes are TRBV19 and TRBJ2-2; TRBD1 might be the D (7 bases). This CDR3 is 17 amino acids long. V dropped 3 bases and J dropped 7 bases, with 21 bases sitting between them. Germline assignment: CDR1 LNHDA and CDR2 SQIVND (reference sequence). The CDR3 sequence is CASSIGSPTGFIGELFF. DNA for the CDR3: TGTGCCAGTAGTATCGGGAGCCCGACAGGGTTCATCGGGGAGCTGTTTTTT. Full variable domain (outside the CDR3, taken from reference TRBV19 and TRBJ2-2): DGGITQSPKYLFRKEGQNVTLSCEQNLNHDAMYWYRQDPGQGLRLIYYSQIVNDFQKGDIAEGYSVSREKKESFPLTVTSAQKNPTAFYLCASSIGSPTGFIGELFFGEGSRLTVL.

As to this clone: Other nucleotide sequences from this sample produce the same CDR3. V usage is TRBV6-1 and J usage is TRBJ2-7; 8 positions match TRBD2. The V gene end was trimmed by 4 bases and the J gene end by 4 bases; junction bases not matched to a gene: 6. Germline V gives CDR1 MNHNS, CDR2 SASEGT. The length of the CDR3 is 14 residues. The CDR3 nucleotides are TGTGCCAGCAGTGCAAGCGGGGGCTCTTACGAGCAGTACTTC. It encodes CASSASGGSYEQYF.

Concerning this clone itself: Additional DNA sequences in this sample encode the identical CDR3. The chain employs TRBV11-2 and TRBJ2-7, with D perhaps TRBD1 (5 bases). Trimming took 0 bases from V and 3 from J, leaving 6 bases between them. The CDR3 loop spans 13 amino acids. Germline V gene lookup returns CDR1 SGHAT and CDR2 FQNNGV. The CDR3 nucleotides are TGTGCCAGCAGCTTAGACAGGGACTACGAGCAGTACTTC. This codes for CASSLDRDYEQYF. Filled out from reference TRBV11-2 and TRBJ2-7, the complete variable domain reads EAGVAQSPRYKIIEKRQSVAFWCNPISGHATLYWYQQILGQGPKLLIQFQNNGVVDDSQLPKDRFSAERLKGVDSTLKIQPAKLEDSAVYLCASSLDRDYEQYFGPGTRLTVT.